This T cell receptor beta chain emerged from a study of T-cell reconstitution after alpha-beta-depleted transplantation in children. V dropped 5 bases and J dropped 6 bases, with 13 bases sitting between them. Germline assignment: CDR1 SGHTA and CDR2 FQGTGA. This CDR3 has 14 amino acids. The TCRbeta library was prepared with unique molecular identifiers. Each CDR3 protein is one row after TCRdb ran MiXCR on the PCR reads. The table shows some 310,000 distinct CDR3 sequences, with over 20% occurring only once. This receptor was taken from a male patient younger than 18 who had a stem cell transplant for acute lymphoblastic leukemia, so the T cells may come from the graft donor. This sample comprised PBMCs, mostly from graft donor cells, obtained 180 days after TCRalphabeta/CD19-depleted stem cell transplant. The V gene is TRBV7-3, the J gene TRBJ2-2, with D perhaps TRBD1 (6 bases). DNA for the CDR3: TGTGCCAGCAGCCAGACAGGCCCCCCCGGGGAGCTGTTTTTT. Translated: CASSQTGPPGELFF.